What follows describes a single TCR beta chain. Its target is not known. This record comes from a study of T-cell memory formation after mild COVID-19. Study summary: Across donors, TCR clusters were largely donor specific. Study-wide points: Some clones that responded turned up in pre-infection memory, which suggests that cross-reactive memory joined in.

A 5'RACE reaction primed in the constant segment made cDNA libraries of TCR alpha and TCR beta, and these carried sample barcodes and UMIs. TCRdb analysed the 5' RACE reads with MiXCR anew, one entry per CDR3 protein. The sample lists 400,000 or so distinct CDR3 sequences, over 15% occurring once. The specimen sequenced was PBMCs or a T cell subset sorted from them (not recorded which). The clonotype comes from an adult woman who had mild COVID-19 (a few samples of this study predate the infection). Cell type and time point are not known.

CDR3 nucleotide sequence: TGTGCCAGCAGCTTAGCGGCGGGGGGGCCGTTGGATACGCAGTATTTT. Amino acids: CASSLAAGGPLDTQYF. The chain couples TRBV7-2 to TRBJ2-3, with TRBD2 matching over 9 bases. V lost 0 bases to trimming and J lost 6 bases; unmatched junction nucleotides: 7. This CDR3 spans 16 amino acids. The germline V gene has CDR1 SGHTA and CDR2 FQGNSA.